A single sample gave rise to the 10 T cell receptor beta chains below, sequenced in a study of blood T cell repertoires in COVID-19 (dated by TCRdb to about 2020). The library was generated by the immunoSEQ multiplex PCR assay. In its TCRdb copy, this immuneACCESS table keeps in-frame sequences only and misses some clones. Where compared with another copy, unresolved V genes explain less than half of these, and the others have no known cause. For this sample there are a few hundred thousand clones; roughly 89% appear just once. Roughly 6.2% of the sample is held by the ten biggest clonotypes. The sequencing sample was made of PBMCs or T cells enriched from blood (not recorded which). The receptor source for this set is a middle-aged woman who had recovered from COVID-19.

The gene calls are TRBV15 and TRBJ2-1; the match to TRBD2 covers 12 bases. The CDR3 loop spans 15 amino acids. Trimming took 5 bases from V and 8 from J; bases not matched to a gene: 7. Looked up from germline, CDR1 is LNHNV and CDR2 is YYDKDF (reference sequence). CDR3 DNA sequence: TGTGCCACCAGCTCCCCCGGGACTAGCGGGTATGAGCAGTTCTTC. Residues: CATSSPGTSGYEQFF.

This chain connects TRBV6-2 or TRBV6-3 to TRBJ1-5, with D possibly matching TRBD1 (6 bases). Trimming shortened V by 5 bases and J by 4 bases, and 12 bases separated the two germline ends. The CDR3 runs 14 residues. Looked up from germline, CDR1 is MNHEY and CDR2 is SVGEGT. CDR3 sequence (DNA): TGTGCCAGCAGTCAAACTACAGGGAATCAGCCCCAGCATTTT. Its translation: CASSQTTGNQPQHF.

The chain uses TRBV7-2 and TRBJ2-7; TRBD1 matches 8 bases. The germline V gene has CDR1 SGHTA and CDR2 FQGNSA. The ends lost 3 bases at V and 4 bases at J; junction bases unmatched: 8. The CDR3 sequence is 15 residues long. CDR3 region: CASSFDRGLGYEQYF. DNA for the CDR3: TGTGCCAGCAGCTTCGACAGGGGTTTAGGGTACGAGCAGTACTTC.

The chain joins TRBV5-1 to TRBJ2-7; D possibly corresponds to TRBD1 (5 bases). V lost 0 bases, J lost 3 bases, and 13 bases lay in between. Germline assignment: CDR1 SGHRS and CDR2 YFSETQ. The CDR3 is 15 residues long. The CDR3 region has the DNA TGCGCCAGCAGCTTGGGTAGGACATTCAACTACGAGCAGTACTTC. Protein sequence: CASSLGRTFNYEQYF. The whole variable domain, filled in from reference TRBV5-1 and TRBJ2-7, reads KAGVTQTPRYLIKTRGQQVTLSCSPISGHRSVSWYQQTPGQGLQFLFEYFSETQRNKGNFPGRFSGRQFSNSRSEMNVSTLELGDSALYLCASSLGRTFNYEQYFGPGTRLTVT.

This clone has just a few counts. The chain is built from TRBV28 and TRBJ1-2, with 7 bases that match TRBD1. Per germline, CDR1 MDHEN and CDR2 SYDVKM. The CDR3 runs 15 residues. The V and J ends lost 4 bases and 2 bases, in that order; junction bases with no gene match: 7. The CDR3 protein is CASSSRDRKNYGYTF. DNA for the CDR3: TGTGCCAGCAGTTCCCGGGACAGAAAAAACTATGGCTACACCTTC.

This chain connects TRBV10-3 to TRBJ1-4, with TRBD1 matching 8 bases. V shed 8 bases and J 6 bases; nucleotides not matched to a gene: 14. Germline CDR1 reads ENHRY; CDR2 reads SYGVKD. This CDR3 is 16 amino acids long. CDR3 amino acids: CAISEGQGTRDEKLFF. In DNA form, the CDR3 reads TGTGCCATCTCAGAAGGACAGGGAACGCGAGATGAAAAACTGTTTTTT.

This rearrangement joins TRBV2 to TRBJ2-3, with D maybe TRBD2 (7 bases). Per germline, CDR1 SNHLY and CDR2 FYNNEI. V lost 2 bases and J 2 bases, leaving 14 bases between the germline ends. The CDR3 is 16 residues long. In nucleotides, the CDR3 is TGTGCCAGCAGTGAAAGCGCGCGGGGGCCCACAGATACGCAGTATTTT. Protein product: CASSESARGPTDTQYF.

The chain carries TRBV27 and TRBJ1-1, with 8 bases identical to TRBD1. J lost 3 bases, V lost 6 bases, and 6 bases had no gene match. This CDR3 is 14 amino acids long. Germline-derived CDR1 and CDR2 are MNHEY and SMNVEV (reference sequence). CDR3 DNA: TGTGCCAGCAGAGTGACAGGGGTCCACACTGAAGCTTTCTTT. Its protein product is CASRVTGVHTEAFF.

The chain employs TRBV9 and TRBJ2-3; 8 positions agree with TRBD2. The CDR3 spans 15 residues. V gave up 3 bases and J gave up 0 bases; unmatched junction bases: 3. Germline CDR1 reads SGDLS; CDR2 reads YYNGEE. The CDR3, as DNA: TGTGCCAGCAGCGGAGCGGGAGACAGCACAGATACGCAGTATTTT. Translation: CASSGAGDSTDTQYF.

The chain recombines TRBV7-2 with TRBJ2-1; 9 bases line up with TRBD2. The CDR3 sequence is 15 residues long. With 5 bases clipped from V and 9 bases from J, the junction kept 11 bases outside the gene matches. Looked up from germline, CDR1 is SGHTA and CDR2 is FQGNSA. The chain's CDR3 is CASSPAREGHIEQFF. CDR3 in DNA: TGTGCCAGCAGCCCAGCGCGGGAGGGCCATATTGAGCAGTTCTTC. Together with reference TRBV7-2 and TRBJ2-1, the CDR3 gives the full variable domain: GAGVSQSPSNKVTEKGKDVELRCDPISGHTALYWYRQSLGQGLEFLIYFQGNSAPDKSGLPSDRFSAERTGGSVSTLTIQRTQQEDSAVYLCASSPAREGHIEQFFGPGTRLTVL.